The 5 T cell receptor beta chains below all came from one sample that was sequenced in a study of ipilimumab plus nivolumab after autologous stem cell transplantation. The protocol was immunoSEQ multiplex PCR, while the TCRdb copy is restricted to in-frame clones and leaves out a portion. The table records roughly 43,000 clones, roughly 88% of them present only once. Sample: PBMCs, taken in a trial of ipilimumab plus nivolumab as post-transplant consolidation. The receptors here all came from a male donor with multiple myeloma.

The chain links TRBV12-5 to TRBJ2-3, with D hard to call. This CDR3 spans 13 amino acids. V was trimmed by 5 bases and J by 9 bases, leaving 15 bases between them. The germline CDR1 and CDR2 sequences are LGHNT and FRNRAP. The CDR3, as DNA: TGTGCTAGTGGTACCGGACCTACAGTCACGCAGTATTTT. It specifies CASGTGPTVTQYF.

V and J are TRBV5-5 and TRBJ2-1; D is ambiguous. V lost 2 bases and J lost 9, with 6 bases in between. The CDR3 has 11 residues. CDR1 SGHKS and CDR2 YYEKEE come from the germline V gene (reference sequence). For the CDR3, the DNA is TGTGCCAGCAGCTTACGGCGTGAGCAGTTCTTC. Translation: CASSLRREQFF. The entire variable domain, with the rest obtained from reference TRBV5-5 and TRBJ2-1, is as follows: DAGVTQSPTHLIKTRGQQVTLRCSPISGHKSVSWYQQVLGQGPQFIFQYYEKEERGRGNFPDRFSARQFPNYSSELNVNALLLGDSALYLCASSLRREQFFGPGTRLTVL.

The V and J genes are TRBV10-3 and TRBJ2-7; 8 bases are shared with TRBD1. The V and J ends lost 3 bases and 7 bases, in that order; junction bases with no gene match: 14. The V gene's germline CDR1 is ENHRY and CDR2 SYGVKD. The CDR3 sequence is 16 residues long. CDR3 region: CAISDQDRVARGEQYF. CDR3 sequence (DNA): TGTGCCATCAGTGACCAGGACAGGGTGGCCAGGGGGGAGCAGTACTTC.

In DNA, the CDR3 is TGCGCCAGCAGCTTTTCCGGGGCCTACGAGCAGTACTTC. As protein: CASSFSGAYEQYF. V usage is TRBV5-1 and J usage is TRBJ2-7; tentatively, D is TRBD2 (5 bases). Germline values: CDR1 SGHRS, CDR2 YFSETQ. V was clipped by 2 bases and J by 2 bases, with 8 bases between them. The CDR3 runs 13 residues.

This clone was detected only a few times. V usage is TRBV7-3 and J usage is TRBJ1-1; unclear D gene. The CDR3 contains 14 residues. Trimming removed 7 bases from V and 1 base from J, with 13 bases in between. From germline, CDR1 is SGHTA and CDR2 FQGTGA. Here the CDR3 DNA reads TGTGCCAGCACCCCTGGCAGGCAGAACACTGAAGCTTTCTTT. Encoded protein: CASTPGRQNTEAFF.